These 18 T cell receptor beta chains were sequenced from one sample in a study of cytomegalovirus exposure and HLA in healthy donors. Primers: 60 Vbeta forward and 13 Jbeta reverse. Assay used: immunoSEQ multiplex PCR; TCRdb lists only in-frame clones, some missing. The sample carries nearly 300,000 clones, roughly 90% recorded once. The specimen sequenced was PBMCs. These receptors were obtained from a man aged 35 to 55 in good health and CMV-seropositive.

The chain joins TRBV6-1 to TRBJ1-2, with 8 bases aligning to TRBD1. CDR3 length equals 14 residues. The ends lost 6 bases at V and 4 bases at J; junction bases unmatched: 7. In germline, CDR1 is MNHNS, CDR2 SASEGT. This CDR3 is CASRGDRSGYGYTF. CDR3 bases: TGTGCCAGCAGGGGGGACAGGAGTGGCTATGGCTACACCTTC.

On this clone: The junction does not match germline at one end; this may be a read error. V and J are TRBV7-2 and TRBJ2-7, with 9 bases fitting TRBD1. CDR3 length: 14 amino acids. Looked up from germline, CDR1 is SGHTA and CDR2 is FQGNSA. As DNA, the CDR3 is TGTGCCAGCAGTGCCGGGACAGGGATCCACGAGCAGTGCTTC. It yields the protein CASSAGTGIHEQCF.

The rearrangement joins TRBV4-2 to TRBJ2-1, with a weak D call TRBD1 (6 bases). V lost 2 bases, J lost 8 bases, and 19 bases lay in between. The CDR3 covers 16 residues. Germline CDR1 is LGHNA and CDR2 is YNFKEQ. The chain's CDR3 is CASSQRTGSNFDEQFF. CDR3 coding DNA: TGTGCCAGCAGCCAAAGAACAGGGTCGAATTTCGATGAGCAGTTCTTC.

This chain joins TRBV29-1 and TRBJ1-2, with TRBD1 identical over 10 bases. The CDR3 totals 16 residues. V dropped 0 bases and J dropped 4; count of bases not matched to a gene: 8. The V gene's germline CDR1 is SQVTM and CDR2 ANQGSEA. CDR3 nucleotide sequence: TGCAGCGTTGAAGAAGGACAGGGGGTCTGGGGCTATGGCTACACCTTC. Translating gives CSVEEGQGVWGYGYTF.

This rearrangement joins TRBV28 to TRBJ2-7, with a possible D match to TRBD1 (5 bases). Trimming left V 2 bases short and J 7 bases short, with 15 bases between. The germline CDR1 and CDR2 sequences are MDHEN and SYDVKM. The CDR3 has 14 residues. CDR3 nucleotide sequence: TGTGCCAGCAGTTTAGGTGGCAGGGCGAGTGAGCAGTACTTC. Translated, it gives CASSLGGRASEQYF. Using reference TRBV28 and TRBJ2-7 for the parts outside the CDR3, the full variable domain is DVKVTQSSRYLVKRTGEKVFLECVQDMDHENMFWYRQDPGLGLRLIYFSYDVKMKEKGDIPEGYSVSREKKERFSLILESASTNQTSMYLCASSLGGRASEQYFGPGTRLTVT.

The CDR3 DNA reads TGCGCCAGCAGCCAAGATAACTACAATGAGCAGTTCTTC. It is translated as CASSQDNYNEQFF. The V and J genes are TRBV4-1 and TRBJ2-1; D is uncertain. Looked up from germline, CDR1 is MGHRA and CDR2 is YSYEKL. There are 13 residues in the CDR3. Trimming cost V 0 bases and J 3 bases, with 3 bases left between them.

The chain is built from TRBV5-4 and TRBJ2-7; 10 bases fit TRBD2. There are 15 residues in the CDR3. CDR1 and CDR2 from the germline V gene are SGHNT and YYREEE (reference sequence). The ends lost 4 bases at V and 1 base at J; junction bases unmatched: 5. In DNA form, the CDR3 reads TGTGCCAGCAGCCCGGGACTAGCGTTTTCCTACGAGCAGTACTTC. This sequence encodes CASSPGLAFSYEQYF. Using reference TRBV5-4 and TRBJ2-7 for the parts outside the CDR3, the full variable domain is ETGVTQSPTHLIKTRGQQVTLRCSSQSGHNTVSWYQQALGQGPQFIFQYYREEENGRGNFPPRFSGLQFPNYSSELNVNALELDDSALYLCASSPGLAFSYEQYFGPGTRLTVT.

V is TRBV7-9 and J is TRBJ1-1; D is uncertain. This CDR3 is 11 amino acids long. The V end lost 5 bases, the J end lost 8 bases, and 9 bases lay between the germline ends. Per the germline V gene, CDR1 is SEHNR and CDR2 is FQNEAQ (reference sequence). The DNA of the CDR3 is TGTGCCAGCAGCCCCTTCCCGGAAGCTTTCTTT. It yields the protein CASSPFPEAFF.

This clone was picked up a small number of times. The rearrangement joins TRBV7-8 to TRBJ1-1; 8 nucleotides align to TRBD1. This CDR3 is built from 13 residues. Looked up from germline, CDR1 is SGHVS and CDR2 is FQNEAQ. With 5 bases clipped from V and 6 bases from J, the junction kept 5 bases outside the gene matches. The CDR3 sequence: CASSPQGAPEAFF. CDR3 nucleotide sequence: TGTGCCAGCAGCCCGCAGGGGGCCCCTGAAGCTTTCTTT.

The rearrangement uses TRBV27 and TRBJ2-3; maybe TRBD2 (6 bases). The V end lost 7 bases, the J end lost 0 bases, and 14 bases lay between the germline ends. Germline V gene lookup returns CDR1 MNHEY and CDR2 SMNVEV (reference sequence). This CDR3 has 15 residues. In DNA form, the CDR3 reads TGTGCCAGCATCGACCGGGGGTCTAGCACAGATACGCAGTATTTT. This gives the protein CASIDRGSSTDTQYF.

V gene TRBV4-2 combines with J gene TRBJ2-5; 8 nucleotides line up with TRBD1. CDR1 LGHNA and CDR2 YNFKEQ come from the germline V gene. CDR3 length: 14 residues. V shed 1 base, J shed 4 bases, and the junction held 2 bases outside the gene matches. The CDR3 here is CASSQAGGPETQYF. The CDR3 DNA follows: TGTGCCAGCAGCCAAGCAGGGGGCCCAGAGACCCAGTACTTC.

This chain uses TRBV15 with TRBJ2-3, with 7 nucleotides matching TRBD1. The germline CDR1 and CDR2 sequences are LNHNV and YYDKDF (reference sequence). The junction had 8 bases not matched to a gene; V was cut back by 2 bases and J by 3 bases. This CDR3 region has 16 residues. The chain's CDR3 is CATSRQTGIGTDTQYF. The CDR3 DNA follows: TGTGCCACCAGCAGACAGACAGGGATTGGGACAGATACGCAGTATTTT.

The chain employs TRBV23-1 and TRBJ2-7; TRBD2 aligns across 9 bases. TRBV23-1 is annotated as an ORF whose role is uncertain. The trim removed 4 bases at V and 0 bases at J, leaving 7 bases unmatched. The CDR3 runs 16 residues. CDR3 nucleotides: TGCGCCAGCAGTCCGCGGGAGGGCCCCTCCTCCTACGAGCAGTACTTC. Translation: CASSPREGPSSYEQYF.

The DNA for the CDR3 is TGTGCCAGCAGTTTTGGAGGTACCGTCAATCAGCCCCAGCATTTT. Its protein is CASSFGGTVNQPQHF. The J gene is TRBJ1-5, the V gene TRBV28; unclear D gene. V lost 3 bases, J lost 3 bases, and 12 bases lay in between. CDR3 size: 15 residues. The germline V gene has CDR1 MDHEN and CDR2 SYDVKM.

As DNA, the CDR3 is TGTGCCACCAGCAGAGATCTCAGTTTATCTGGGGCCAACGTCCTGACTTTC. It yields the protein CATSRDLSLSGANVLTF. The V call is TRBV15, the J call TRBJ2-6, with unresolved D. This CDR3 is built from 17 residues. Per the germline V gene, CDR1 is LNHNV and CDR2 is YYDKDF (reference sequence). Trimming stripped 0 bases from V and 1 base from J, with 10 bases between.

The V gene is TRBV27, the J gene TRBJ2-7; 14 bases align to TRBD2. Germline V gives CDR1 MNHEY, CDR2 SMNVEV (reference sequence). The CDR3 sequence is 13 residues long. Trimming at V came to 8 bases and at J to 5 bases, leaving 2 bases not matched to a gene. The CDR3 nucleotides are TGTGCCAGCGGGACTAGCGGGAGACACGAGCAGTACTTC. It specifies CASGTSGRHEQYF.

This clone appeared a single time. The junction departs from germline at one end; a sequencing error may be responsible. Other DNA sequences in this sample translate to the same CDR3. The chain employs TRBV5-1 and TRBJ2-7; 7 bases are shared with TRBD1. The CDR3 totals 14 residues. Germline loops: CDR1 SGHRS, CDR2 YFSETQ. The CDR3 sequence: CASSPGTASYEQYF. The CDR3 DNA is TGCGCCAGCAGCCCCGGGACAGCTTCCTATGAGCAGTACTTC.

The chain uses TRBV29-1 and TRBJ1-5; tentatively, D is TRBD1 (5 bases). This CDR3 has 14 residues. V was pared by 4 bases and J by 4 bases, with 14 bases between. In germline, CDR1 is SQVTM, CDR2 ANQGSEA. The chain's CDR3 is CSVVMAGLNQPQHF. The CDR3 coding sequence is TGCAGCGTTGTGATGGCAGGGCTTAATCAGCCCCAGCATTTT.